This TCR beta chain was obtained from a study of blood T cell repertoires in COVID-19. Study background: PBMCs, B-cell-depleted T cells, or T cells provided the cDNA or gDNA that made up the material.

V was pared by 1 base and J by 3 bases, with 5 bases of the junction left unmatched. CDR3 length: 15 amino acids. Per germline, CDR1 SGHVS and CDR2 FQNEAQ. In the original processing: Estimation of nucleated cell counts was performed using reference gene primer amplification. Clones were read by immunoSEQ multiplex PCR, and TCRdb kept only the in-frame ones, dropping some. V, J and clone size reflect that table, while D and trimming were determined from the DNA. The sample consists of 200,000 or so clones, roughly 85% of them appearing once. This chain links TRBV7-8 with TRBJ2-5; 7 nucleotides line up with TRBD2. The clonotype comes from a man aged 50-60 years who had recovered from COVID-19. The material sequenced was peripheral blood. The CDR3 protein is CASSLGGGSKETQYF. The CDR3 bases are TGTGCCAGCAGCTTAGGCGGGGGATCCAAAGAGACCCAGTACTTC. The variable domain in full, with the rest retrieved from reference TRBV7-8 and TRBJ2-5, is GAGVSQSPRYKVAKRGQDVALRCDPISGHVSLFWYQQALGQGPEFLTYFQNEAQLDKSGLPSDRFFAERPEGSVSTLKIQRTQQEDSAVYLCASSLGGGSKETQYFGPGTRLLVL.